A selection of T cell receptor beta chains follows, all from one sample in a study of blood T cell repertoires in COVID-19. The repertoire was sequenced with immunoSEQ multiplex PCR; TCRdb's copy has only in-frame clones and lacks some. The table has 270,000 or so clones, around 89% seen once. Sequencing was done on a sample of peripheral blood. These receptors all stem from an older woman with COVID-19, enrolled during active disease. Each CDR3 is given with its conserved first and last residue. Each record gives: clone size, J gene, V gene, D gene, CDR3 protein, CDR3 DNA. The D gene is left open where the match is weak. Not all rows give a size; the values are once, few, many and, for expanded clones, a class.

>NA|TRBJ1-1|TRBV6-6|TRBD1
CASSYTLGQGVEAFF
TGTGCCAGCAGTTACACACTAGGACAGGGAGTTGAAGCTTTCTTT
>NA|TRBJ1-1|TRBV20-1|NA
CSASRAEGTEAFF
TGCAGTGCTAGTAGGGCGGAGGGGACTGAAGCTTTCTTT
>NA|TRBJ1-6|TRBV27|TRBD1
CASSLFLREGANSPLHF
TGTGCCAGCAGTTTATTCCTACGAGAGGGGGCTAATTCACCCCTCCACTTT
>NA|TRBJ2-1|TRBV6-6|NA
CASSFPDSHNEQFF
TGTGCCAGCAGTTTCCCGGACAGTCACAATGAGCAGTTCTTC
>NA|TRBJ1-2|TRBV4-3|NA
CASSQGSTRGGYGYTF
TGCGCCAGCAGCCAGGGGTCAACCAGGGGAGGGTATGGCTACACCTTC
>once|TRBJ1-1|TRBV6-6|NA
CANSRAWGTEAFF
TGTGCCAACTCGAGGGCTTGGGGCACTGAAGCTTTCTTT
>NA|TRBJ1-3|TRBV7-2|TRBD1
CASSLQQGAGNTIYF
TGTGCCAGCAGCTTGCAACAGGGGGCTGGAAACACCATATATTTT
>NA|TRBJ1-3|TRBV6-2/TRBV6-3|NA
CASSYSLILENTIYF
TGTGCCAGCAGTTACTCGTTAATCCTGGAGAACACCATATATTTT
>once|TRBJ1-2|TRBV7-2|NA
CASSLRGQGGYTF
TGTGCCAGCAGCTTAAGGGGTCAGGGAGGCTACACCTTC
>NA|TRBJ2-2|TRBV7-6|TRBD1
CASSRETGANTGELFF
TGTGCCAGCAGCAGAGAGACAGGGGCGAACACCGGGGAGCTGTTTTTT
>NA|TRBJ2-2|TRBV7-2|NA
CASSFGGTPGELFF
TGTGCCAGCAGCTTCGGTGGTACTCCCGGGGAGCTGTTTTTT
>NA|TRBJ1-2|TRBV19|NA
CASSFLVNVMGHGYGYTF
TGTGCCAGTAGTTTTCTCGTAAACGTTATGGGGCACGGCTATGGCTACACCTTC
>NA|TRBJ1-1|TRBV6-2/TRBV6-3|TRBD1
CASSPGQLNTEAFF
TGTGCCAGCAGCCCGGGACAGCTGAACACTGAAGCTTTCTTT
>once|TRBJ1-5|TRBV6-6|NA
CASSYSRDQPQHF
TGTGCCAGCAGTTACTCGAGGGATCAGCCCCAGCATTTT
>NA|TRBJ2-3|TRBV5-6|TRBD2
CASNKGLAVTDTQYF
TGTGCCAGCAACAAGGGACTAGCGGTCACAGATACGCAGTATTTT
>NA|TRBJ1-2|TRBV5-6|TRBD1
CASSPRLSGQAYGYTF
TGTGCCAGCAGCCCCCGATTGTCGGGACAGGCCTATGGCTACACCTTC
>NA|TRBJ2-2|TRBV6-5|TRBD1
CASSRDRVDTGELFF
TGTGCCAGCAGCCGGGACAGGGTGGATACCGGGGAGCTGTTTTTT
>NA|TRBJ2-5|TRBV27|TRBD2
CASSSLAGAQETQYF
TGTGCCAGCAGTTCCTTAGCGGGGGCTCAAGAGACCCAGTACTTC
>NA|TRBJ1-6|TRBV27|NA
CASSLVAGRSPLHF
TGTGCCAGCAGTTTAGTAGCAGGGCGTTCACCCCTCCACTTT
>NA|TRBJ1-1|TRBV27|TRBD1
CASRTYLTGKAEAFF
TGTGCCAGCAGAACTTATCTGACAGGGAAAGCTGAAGCTTTCTTT
>NA|TRBJ1-1|TRBV6-6|NA
CASSPPDSEAFF
TGTGCCAGCAGTCCCCCGGACAGTGAAGCTTTCTTT
>NA|TRBJ1-5|TRBV4-1|NA
CASSQSTSNQPQHF
TGCGCCAGCAGCCAATCGACAAGTAATCAGCCCCAGCATTTT
>NA|TRBJ2-2|TRBV30|NA
CAWSFGTGELFF
TGTGCCTGGAGTTTCGGCACCGGGGAGCTGTTTTTT
>NA|TRBJ1-3|TRBV7-6|TRBD1
CASSSRTGGSSSGNTIYF
TGTGCCAGCAGCTCACGGACAGGGGGCTCGAGCTCTGGAAACACCATATATTTT
>once|TRBJ1-4|TRBV30|TRBD1
CAWSPGTGGEKLFF
TGTGCCTGGTCCCCCGGGACAGGGGGGGAAAAACTGTTTTTT
>NA|TRBJ1-6|TRBV3-1/TRBV3-2|TRBD1
CASNRDRGSYNSPLHF
TGTGCCAGCAATAGGGACAGGGGCTCCTATAATTCACCCCTCCACTTT
>NA|TRBJ2-6|TRBV19|NA
CASSISSGSASSGANVLTF
TGTGCCAGTAGTATCTCCTCCGGGAGTGCTAGCTCTGGGGCCAACGTCCTGACTTTC
>NA|TRBJ1-2|TRBV3-1/TRBV3-2|NA
CASSPTWNRAIGGYTF
TGTGCCAGCAGCCCTACCTGGAACAGGGCCATCGGCGGCTACACCTTC
>NA|TRBJ1-5|TRBV6-6|NA
CASRFREDNQPQHF
TGTGCCAGCAGATTTCGAGAGGATAATCAGCCCCAGCATTTT
>NA|TRBJ2-4|TRBV4-1|NA
CASSQDERTGNIQYF
TGCGCCAGCAGCCAAGATGAACGGACGGGGAACATTCAGTACTTC
>NA|TRBJ2-6|TRBV7-2|TRBD1
CASRYYRGSDVLTF
TGTGCCAGCAGGTACTACAGGGGGTCGGACGTCCTGACTTTC
>NA|TRBJ1-3|TRBV6-5|TRBD1
CASGTVGNTIYF
TGTGCCAGCGGGACAGTGGGAAACACCATATATTTT
>NA|TRBJ2-1|TRBV5-1|TRBD2
CASSYLAGYNEQFF
TGCGCCAGCAGTTATCTAGCGGGGTACAATGAGCAGTTCTTC
>once|TRBJ2-2|TRBV5-4|NA
CASTRKGTFTTGELFF
TGTGCCAGCACCAGGAAAGGGACTTTCACCACCGGGGAGCTGTTTTTT
>NA|TRBJ1-1|TRBV15|TRBD1
CATSGGRTGNAEAFF
TGTGCCACCAGCGGCGGCCGGACAGGGAACGCTGAAGCTTTCTTT
>NA|TRBJ2-3|TRBV19|NA
CASSIGGRGRDTQYF
TGTGCCAGTAGTATAGGTGGCAGGGGGAGGGATACGCAGTATTTT
>NA|TRBJ1-1|TRBV7-2|TRBD1
CASSLRQGAYTEAFF
TGTGCCAGCAGCTTGAGACAGGGGGCTTACACTGAAGCTTTCTTT
>NA|TRBJ2-1|TRBV29-1|NA
CSVSGFWPSYNEQFF
TGCAGCGTTTCCGGGTTCTGGCCCTCCTACAATGAGCAGTTCTTC
>once|TRBJ1-2|TRBV7-2|TRBD1
CASSLEVGQGLSYGYTF
TGTGCCAGCAGCTTAGAGGTGGGACAGGGCCTTTCCTATGGCTACACCTTC
>NA|TRBJ1-1|TRBV6-2/TRBV6-3|TRBD1
CASSYGGRGLLGSF
TGTGCCAGCAGTTACGGTGGCAGGGGGTTACTTGGCTCCTTT
>NA|TRBJ1-5|TRBV7-8|TRBD1
CASSSNGQGYNQPQHF
TGTGCCAGCAGCTCGAATGGACAGGGTTACAATCAGCCCCAGCATTTT
>NA|TRBJ2-1|TRBV3-1/TRBV3-2|NA
CASSQYIGNEQFF
TGTGCCAGCAGCCAATATATCGGCAATGAGCAGTTCTTC
>NA|TRBJ2-5|TRBV19|NA
CASKGVGQETQYF
TGTGCCAGTAAAGGGGTAGGACAAGAGACCCAGTACTTC
>few|TRBJ1-1|TRBV4-1|NA
CASKVIGNTEAFF
TGCGCCAGCAAAGTAATCGGTAACACTGAAGCTTTCTTT
>NA|TRBJ1-2|TRBV7-6|NA
CASSLGPPEEGYTF
TGTGCCAGCAGCTTAGGGCCCCCGGAGGAGGGCTACACCTTC
>few|TRBJ1-1|TRBV6-2/TRBV6-3|NA
CASSYSTGNTEAFF
TGTGCCAGCAGTTACTCGACAGGGAACACTGAAGCTTTCTTT
>NA|TRBJ1-1|TRBV11-2|NA
CASSFFRQRNTEAFF
TGTGCCAGCAGCTTTTTCCGACAGAGGAACACTGAAGCTTTCTTT
>NA|TRBJ2-6|TRBV5-4|NA
CASSINRGGGNVLTF
TGTGCCAGCAGCATAAATAGGGGGGGAGGCAACGTCCTGACTTTC
>NA|TRBJ1-4|TRBV4-1|TRBD1
CASSQTGTANEKLFF
TGCGCCAGCAGCCAAACGGGGACAGCTAATGAAAAACTGTTTTTT
>NA|TRBJ2-2|TRBV12-5|NA
CASSPGQNTGELFF
TGTGCTAGTTCCCCGGGACAGAACACCGGGGAGCTGTTTTTT
>NA|TRBJ2-2|TRBV27|TRBD1
CASSSSDRGHGTGELFF
TGTGCCAGCAGTTCCTCGGACAGGGGGCACGGCACCGGGGAGCTGTTTTTT
>NA|TRBJ1-1|TRBV6-5|NA
CASSYSFRNTEAFF
TGTGCCAGCAGTTACTCGTTCAGGAACACTGAAGCTTTCTTT
>NA|TRBJ2-7|TRBV2|TRBD1
CASTPTGGPYEQYF
TGTGCCAGCACCCCGACAGGGGGCCCCTACGAGCAGTACTTC